The present entry profiles one TCR beta chain with its context. Its specific antigen is unknown. It has no much larger one-base neighbor in the sample; base qualities were not kept. This entry comes from a study of T cells in localized non-small cell lung cancer (dated by TCRdb to between 2020 and 2021). Broadly, across the study: The study examined T cell repertoires in roughly 240 patients with early-stage NSCLC and compared tumors with uninvolved tumor-adjacent lungs. The mean age of the NSCLC patients was under 70 years, with 130 or so men and around 100 women. All 240 or so NSCLC patients in the cohort were treatment-naive and had localized lung tumors that were resected.

At diagnosis, peripheral blood, uninvolved tumor-adjacent lung and tumor were collected and stored as a combination of fresh-frozen and FFPE material. For TCR repertoire profiling, blood samples were analyzed as peripheral blood mononuclear cells. V is reduced by 3 bases and J by 7 bases, leaving a spacing of 9 bases between them. The germline V gene provides CDR1 SNHLY and CDR2 FYNNEI. Measured from the cysteine to the phenylalanine, the CDR3 is 12 residues long. The DNA shown is the 36-base CDR3, in frame from base 1. The immunoSEQ Assay was used to sequence TCR beta CDR3 regions from DNA. On the study's bioinformatics: To compute T cell density, TCR beta template counts were normalized to usable DNA, which was estimated by amplifying housekeeping genes. The preseqR package was used to estimate richness by extrapolating to 400,000 templates for PBMC samples and to 120,000 templates for tissue samples. Clonality was defined by subtracting Pielou's evenness from one. Tissue-enriched TCRs were identified through differential abundance testing performed on productive amino-acid clonotypes, with a minimum total count of 5 and an alpha of 0.1. Repertoire overlap between compartments was quantified with the Jaccard Index and Morisita Overlap Index. GLIPH clustered TCR beta CDR3s with public tetramer-defined viral CDR3s; viral motifs required at least three viral sequences plus V-gene enrichment. The table comes from immuneACCESS by way of TCRdb, which keeps in-frame sequences with V and J called. Part of the clones is missing from these tables; in studies checked, under half for an unresolved V gene and the rest for unknown reasons. V and J calls and clone size come straight from that table; D and trimming were deduced from the DNA. The sample has 35,000 to 40,000 clones on record, more than 65% of them singletons. Clones ranked in the top ten supply around a sixth of the sample.

General conclusions and limits of the study: Of the top 100 tumor clones, a median of about 53 were detected in paired uninvolved adjacent lung; 28 were also among that lung's top 100. Higher blood T cell density associated with longer overall survival, while higher adjacent-lung clonality associated with shorter survival. Because multi-region tumor sequencing was not done, intratumor heterogeneity could not be ruled out. Uninvolved tumor-adjacent lung showed the highest T cell clonality, higher than tumor, which suggests more focused antigenic responses in the uninvolved tumor-adjacent lung. Because of the exploratory design, TCR variables were selected using unadjusted p-values without false-discovery rate correction.

The chain was built from TRBV2 and TRBJ1-1, with no reliable assignment of the D segment. The sequence was obtained from a male donor at least 60 years old with stage III squamous cell lung carcinoma. Sequences were derived from peripheral blood, sampled before any cancer treatment. CDR3 region: CASSDLAFEAFF. The nucleotide sequence reads as follows: TGTGCCAGCAGTGACTTAGCCTTTGAAGCTTTCTTT.